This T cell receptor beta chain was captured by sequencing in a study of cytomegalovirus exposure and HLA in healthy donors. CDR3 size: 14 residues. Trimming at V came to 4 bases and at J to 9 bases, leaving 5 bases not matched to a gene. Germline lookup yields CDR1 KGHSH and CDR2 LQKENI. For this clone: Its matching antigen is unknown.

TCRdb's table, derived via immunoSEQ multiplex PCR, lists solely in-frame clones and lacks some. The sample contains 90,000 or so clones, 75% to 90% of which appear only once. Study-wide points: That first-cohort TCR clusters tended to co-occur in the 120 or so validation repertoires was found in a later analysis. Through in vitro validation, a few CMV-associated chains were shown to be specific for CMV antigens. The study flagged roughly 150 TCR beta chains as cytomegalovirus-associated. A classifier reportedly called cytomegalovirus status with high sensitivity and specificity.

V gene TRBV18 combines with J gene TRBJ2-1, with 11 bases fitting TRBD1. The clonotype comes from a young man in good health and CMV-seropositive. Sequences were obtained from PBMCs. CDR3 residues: CASSLGQGGSEQFF. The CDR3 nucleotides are TGTGCCAGCTCACTGGGACAGGGGGGCAGTGAGCAGTTCTTC.